This T cell receptor (beta chain) was profiled in a study of T-cell memory formation after mild COVID-19. For the study at large: For the most part, TCR clusters were specific to one donor.

On this clonotype itself: Its antigen is unknown. Its ends do not fully match the called genes, so a read error is possible.

Study conclusions and caveats: Day 15 to 85 contracting clones showed balanced CD4/CD8; day 15 to 37 expanders favored CD4+. Pre-infection memory contained some responding clones, which suggested that cross-reactive memory had joined.

Germline CDR1 and CDR2: SEHNR and FQNEAQ (reference sequence). This CDR3 has 15 amino acids. TCRdb reanalysed the 5' RACE reads using MiXCR and keeps one entry per CDR3 protein. The sample carries just under 150,000 distinct CDR3 sequences, under 25% recorded once. The chain uses TRBV7-9 and TRBJ1-1; no definite D call. Sequenced sample: PBMCs or a T cell subset sorted from them (not recorded which). The source is an adult woman who had mild COVID-19 (a few samples of this study predate the infection). Cell type and time point are not known. The CDR3 DNA reads TGTGCCAGCAGCTTGGCCAGTTCTGTGAACACTGAAGATTTCTTT. This encodes CASSLASSVNTEDFF. The full variable domain, rest sourced from reference TRBV7-9 and TRBJ1-1, is DTGVSQNPRHKITKRGQNVTFRCDPISEHNRLYWYRQTLGQGPEFLTYFQNEAQLEKSRLLSDRFSAERPKGSFSTLEIQRTEQGDSAMYLCASSLASSVNTEDFFGQGTRLTVV.